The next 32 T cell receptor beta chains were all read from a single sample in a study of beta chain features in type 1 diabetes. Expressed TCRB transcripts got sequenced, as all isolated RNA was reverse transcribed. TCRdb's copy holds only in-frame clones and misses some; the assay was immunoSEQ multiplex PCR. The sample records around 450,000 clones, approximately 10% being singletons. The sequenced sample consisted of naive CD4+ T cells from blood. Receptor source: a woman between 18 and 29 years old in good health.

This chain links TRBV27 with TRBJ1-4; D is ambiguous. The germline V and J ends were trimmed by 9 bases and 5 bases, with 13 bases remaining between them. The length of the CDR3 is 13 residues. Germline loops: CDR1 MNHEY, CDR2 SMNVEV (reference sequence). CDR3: CASSDISNEKLFF. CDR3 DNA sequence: TGTGCCAGTTCCGACATCTCCAATGAAAAACTGTTTTTT.

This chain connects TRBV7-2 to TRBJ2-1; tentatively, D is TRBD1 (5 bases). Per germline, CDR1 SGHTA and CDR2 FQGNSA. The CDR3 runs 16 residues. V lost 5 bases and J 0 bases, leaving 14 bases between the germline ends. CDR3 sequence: CASSGHRTSSYNEQFF. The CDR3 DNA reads TGTGCCAGCAGCGGACACCGAACGAGCTCCTACAATGAGCAGTTCTTC.

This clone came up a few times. CDR3 protein: CASAYQGLRTEAFF. CDR3 bases: TGTGCCAGCGCGTATCAGGGATTGAGAACTGAAGCTTTCTTT. The gene calls are TRBV18 and TRBJ1-1, with D possibly being TRBD1 (5 bases). This CDR3 has 14 residues. Trimming pared 8 bases from V and 5 bases from J, leaving 18 bases between. Germline V gives CDR1 KGHSH, CDR2 LQKENI.

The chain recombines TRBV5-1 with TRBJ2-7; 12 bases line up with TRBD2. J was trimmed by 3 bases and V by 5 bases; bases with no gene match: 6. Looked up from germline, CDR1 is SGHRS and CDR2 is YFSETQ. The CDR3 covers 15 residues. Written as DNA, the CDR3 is TGCGCCAGCAGTCCCGGACTAGCGGGAATCTACGAGCAGTACTTC. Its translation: CASSPGLAGIYEQYF.

The chain's CDR3 is CASSAAGTGGSYEQYV. The CDR3 nucleotides are TGTGCCAGCAGTGCCGCCGGGACAGGGGGCTCCTACGAGCAGTACGTC. This chain links TRBV25-1 with TRBJ2-7; TRBD1 aligns across 11 bases. The CDR3 runs to 16 residues. Trimming cost V 4 bases and J 0 bases; bases outside gene matches: 5. In germline, CDR1 is MGHDK, CDR2 SYGVNS.

CDR3 nucleotide sequence: TGTGCCAGCAGTTTAATGTCCCTATCTGGGGCCAACGTCCTGACTTTC. It is translated as CASSLMSLSGANVLTF. The rearrangement links TRBV9 to TRBJ2-6; D not certain. Between the trimmed V and J ends, which lost 5 bases and 1 base, there was a span of 13 bases. The CDR3 spans 16 residues. Per the germline V gene, CDR1 is SGDLS and CDR2 is YYNGEE.

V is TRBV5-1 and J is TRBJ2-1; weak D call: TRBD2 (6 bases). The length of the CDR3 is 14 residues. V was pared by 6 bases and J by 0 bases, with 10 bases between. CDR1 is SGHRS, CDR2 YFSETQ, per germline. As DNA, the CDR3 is TGCGCCAGCAAGGCGGGACGCTCCTACAATGAGCAGTTCTTC. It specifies CASKAGRSYNEQFF.

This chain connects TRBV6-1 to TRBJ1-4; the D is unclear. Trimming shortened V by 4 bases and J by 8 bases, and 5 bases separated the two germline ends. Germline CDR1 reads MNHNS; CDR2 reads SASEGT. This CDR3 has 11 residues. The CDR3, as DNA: TGTGCCAGCAGTGGGAGGGAAAAACTGTTTTTT. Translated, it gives CASSGREKLFF.

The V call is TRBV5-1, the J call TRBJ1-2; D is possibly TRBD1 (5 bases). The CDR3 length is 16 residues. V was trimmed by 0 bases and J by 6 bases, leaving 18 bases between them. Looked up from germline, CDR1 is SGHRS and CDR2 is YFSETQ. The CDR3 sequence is CASSLGTGILQDGYTF. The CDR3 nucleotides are TGCGCCAGCAGCTTGGGAACAGGAATCTTACAAGATGGCTACACCTTC.

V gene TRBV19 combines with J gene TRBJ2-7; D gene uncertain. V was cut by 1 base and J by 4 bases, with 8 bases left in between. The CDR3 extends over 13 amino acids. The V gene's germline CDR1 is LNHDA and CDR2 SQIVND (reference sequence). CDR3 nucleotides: TGTGCCAGTAGTATAGTCGCCGGTTACGAGCAGTACTTC. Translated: CASSIVAGYEQYF.

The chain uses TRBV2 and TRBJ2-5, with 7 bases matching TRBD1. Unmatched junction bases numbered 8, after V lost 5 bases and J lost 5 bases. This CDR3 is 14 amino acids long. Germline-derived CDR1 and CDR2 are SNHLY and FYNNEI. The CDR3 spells CASSYDRASETQYF. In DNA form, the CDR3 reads TGTGCCAGCAGTTATGACAGGGCTTCCGAGACCCAGTACTTC.

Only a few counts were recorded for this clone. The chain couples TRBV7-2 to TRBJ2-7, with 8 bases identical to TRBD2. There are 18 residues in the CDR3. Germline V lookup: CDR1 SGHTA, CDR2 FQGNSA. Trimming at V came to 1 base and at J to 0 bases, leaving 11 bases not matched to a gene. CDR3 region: CASSLVPLARGGSYEQYF. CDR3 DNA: TGTGCCAGCAGCTTAGTCCCCTTAGCTCGGGGGGGCTCCTACGAGCAGTACTTC.

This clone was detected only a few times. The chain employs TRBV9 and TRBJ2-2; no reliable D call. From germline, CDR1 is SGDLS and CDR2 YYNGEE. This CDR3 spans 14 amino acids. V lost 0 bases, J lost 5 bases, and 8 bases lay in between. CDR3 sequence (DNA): TGTGCCAGCAGCGTAGGCCGGAGAACCGGGGAGCTGTTTTTT. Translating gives CASSVGRRTGELFF.

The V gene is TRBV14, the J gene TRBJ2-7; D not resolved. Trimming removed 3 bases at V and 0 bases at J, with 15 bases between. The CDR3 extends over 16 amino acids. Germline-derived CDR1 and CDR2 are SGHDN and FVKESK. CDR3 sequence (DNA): TGTGCCAGCAGCCAGCCAGAGACACAGAGCTCCTACGAGCAGTACTTC. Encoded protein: CASSQPETQSSYEQYF.

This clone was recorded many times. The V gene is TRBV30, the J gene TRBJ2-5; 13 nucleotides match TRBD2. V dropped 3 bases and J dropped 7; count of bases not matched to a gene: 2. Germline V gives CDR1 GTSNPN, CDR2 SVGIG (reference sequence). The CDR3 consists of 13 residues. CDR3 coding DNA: TGTGCCTGGAGGAGACTAGCGGGAGGGACCCAGTACTTC. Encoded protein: CAWRRLAGGTQYF.

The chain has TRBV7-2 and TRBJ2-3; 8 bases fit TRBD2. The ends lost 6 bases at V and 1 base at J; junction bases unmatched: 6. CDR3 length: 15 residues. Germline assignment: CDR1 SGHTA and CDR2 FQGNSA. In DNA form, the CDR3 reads TGTGCCAGCAGTCCCCAAGCGGGGGGCACAGATACGCAGTATTTT. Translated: CASSPQAGGTDTQYF.

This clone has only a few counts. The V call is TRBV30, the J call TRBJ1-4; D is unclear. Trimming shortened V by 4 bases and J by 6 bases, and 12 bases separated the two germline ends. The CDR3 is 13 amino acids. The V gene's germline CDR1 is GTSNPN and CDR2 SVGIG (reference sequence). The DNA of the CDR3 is TGTGCCTGGAAAACCCCCTTGGATGAAAAACTGTTTTTT. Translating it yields CAWKTPLDEKLFF. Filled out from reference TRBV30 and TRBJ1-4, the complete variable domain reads SQTIHQWPATLVQPVGSPLSLECTVEGTSNPNLYWYRQAAGRGLQLLFYSVGIGQISSEVPQNLSASRPQDRQFILSSKKLLLSDSGFYLCAWKTPLDEKLFFGSGTQLSVL.

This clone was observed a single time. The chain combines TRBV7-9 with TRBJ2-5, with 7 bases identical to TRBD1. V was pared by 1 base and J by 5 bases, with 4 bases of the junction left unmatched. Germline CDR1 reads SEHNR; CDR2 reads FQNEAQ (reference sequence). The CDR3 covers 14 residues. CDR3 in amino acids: CASSLVGGAETQYF. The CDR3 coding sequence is TGTGCCAGCAGCTTAGTAGGGGGCGCGGAGACCCAGTACTTC.

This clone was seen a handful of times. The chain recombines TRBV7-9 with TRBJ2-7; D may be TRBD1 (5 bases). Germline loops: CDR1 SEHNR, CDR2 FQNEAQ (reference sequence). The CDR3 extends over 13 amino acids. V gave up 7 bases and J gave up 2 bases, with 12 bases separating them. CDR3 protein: CASMGRATYEQYF. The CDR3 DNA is TGTGCCAGCATGGGGCGCGCGACCTACGAGCAGTACTTC.

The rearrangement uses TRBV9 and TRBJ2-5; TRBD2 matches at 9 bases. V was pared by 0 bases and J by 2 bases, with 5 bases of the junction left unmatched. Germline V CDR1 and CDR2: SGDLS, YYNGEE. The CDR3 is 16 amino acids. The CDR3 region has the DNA TGTGCCAGCAGCGTAGGTCGTCTAGCGGGGCAAGAGACCCAGTACTTC. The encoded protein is CASSVGRLAGQETQYF.

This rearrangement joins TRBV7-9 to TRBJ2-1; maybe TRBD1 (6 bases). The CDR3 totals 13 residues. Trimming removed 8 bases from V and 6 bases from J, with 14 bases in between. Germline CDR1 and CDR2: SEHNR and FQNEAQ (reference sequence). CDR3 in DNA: TGTGCCAGCCGGGCGACAGGCCCCAATGAGCAGTTCTTC. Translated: CASRATGPNEQFF.

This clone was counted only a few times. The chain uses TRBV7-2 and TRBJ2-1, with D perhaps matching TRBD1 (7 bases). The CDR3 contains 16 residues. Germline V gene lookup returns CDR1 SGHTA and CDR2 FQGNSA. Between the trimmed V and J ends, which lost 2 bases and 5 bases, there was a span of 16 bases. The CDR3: CASSLRGLASDNEQFF. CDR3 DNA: TGTGCCAGCAGCTTAAGGGGGCTAGCGTCAGACAATGAGCAGTTCTTC.

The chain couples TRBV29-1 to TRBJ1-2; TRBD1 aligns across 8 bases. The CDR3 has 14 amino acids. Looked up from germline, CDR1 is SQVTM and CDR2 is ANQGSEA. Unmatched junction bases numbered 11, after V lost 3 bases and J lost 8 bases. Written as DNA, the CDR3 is TGCAGCGTTGATGGGACAGGTCGGATAGAAGGCTACACCTTC. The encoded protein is CSVDGTGRIEGYTF.

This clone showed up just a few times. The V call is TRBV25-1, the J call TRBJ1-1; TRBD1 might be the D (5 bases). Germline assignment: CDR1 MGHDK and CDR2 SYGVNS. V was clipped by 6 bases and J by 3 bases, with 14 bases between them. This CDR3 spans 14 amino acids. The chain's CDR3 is CASRTGPVYTEAFF. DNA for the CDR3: TGTGCCAGCAGGACGGGACCGGTCTACACTGAAGCTTTCTTT.

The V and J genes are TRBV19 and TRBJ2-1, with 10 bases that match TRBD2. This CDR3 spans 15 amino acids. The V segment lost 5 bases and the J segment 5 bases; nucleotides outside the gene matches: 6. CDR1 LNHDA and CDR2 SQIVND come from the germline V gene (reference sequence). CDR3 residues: CASSPGTSDNNEQFF. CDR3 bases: TGTGCCAGTAGTCCCGGGACTAGCGATAACAATGAGCAGTTCTTC.

CDR3 DNA sequence: TGTGCCAGCAGTGAGATTCTTCGTGGAGAGACCCAGTACTTC. Translation: CASSEILRGETQYF. The chain recombines TRBV2 with TRBJ2-5; D is unresolved. Germline V gene sequence: CDR1 SNHLY, CDR2 FYNNEI. V lost 3 bases, J lost 4 bases, and 12 bases lay in between. The CDR3 contains 14 residues.

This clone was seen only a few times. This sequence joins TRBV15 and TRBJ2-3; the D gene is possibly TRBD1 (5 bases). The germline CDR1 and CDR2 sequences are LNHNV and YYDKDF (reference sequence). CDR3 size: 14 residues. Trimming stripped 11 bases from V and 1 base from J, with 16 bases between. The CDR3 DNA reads TGTGCCCCCCAAGAGTGCAGGGGCACAGATACGCAGTATTTT. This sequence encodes CAPQECRGTDTQYF.

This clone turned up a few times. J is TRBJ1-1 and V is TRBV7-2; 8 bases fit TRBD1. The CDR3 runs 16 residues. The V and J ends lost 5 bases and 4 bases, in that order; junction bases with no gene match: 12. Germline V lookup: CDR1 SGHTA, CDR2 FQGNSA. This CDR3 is CASSALYAGQGTEAFF. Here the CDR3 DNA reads TGTGCCAGCAGCGCTCTTTACGCCGGACAGGGCACTGAAGCTTTCTTT.

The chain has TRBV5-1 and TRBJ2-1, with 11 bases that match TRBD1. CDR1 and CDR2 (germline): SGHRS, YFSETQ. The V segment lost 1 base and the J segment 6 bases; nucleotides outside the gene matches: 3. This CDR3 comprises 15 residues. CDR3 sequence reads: CASSLLGTGGNEQFF. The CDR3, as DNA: TGCGCCAGCAGCTTGTTGGGGACAGGGGGCAATGAGCAGTTCTTC.

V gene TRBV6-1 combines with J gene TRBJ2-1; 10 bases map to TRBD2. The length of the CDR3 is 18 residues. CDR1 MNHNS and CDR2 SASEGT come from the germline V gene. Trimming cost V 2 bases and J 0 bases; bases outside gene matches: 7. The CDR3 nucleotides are TGTGCCAGCAGTGAATCTAGCGGGAGAGGGGACTCCTACAATGAGCAGTTCTTC. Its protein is CASSESSGRGDSYNEQFF.

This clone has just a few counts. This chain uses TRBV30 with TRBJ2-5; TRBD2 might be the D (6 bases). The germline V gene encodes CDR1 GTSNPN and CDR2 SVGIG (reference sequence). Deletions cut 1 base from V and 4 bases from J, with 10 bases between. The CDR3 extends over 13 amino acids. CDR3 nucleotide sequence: TGTGCCTGGAGTGGCGGGGTTGGAGAGACCCAGTACTTC. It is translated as CAWSGGVGETQYF.

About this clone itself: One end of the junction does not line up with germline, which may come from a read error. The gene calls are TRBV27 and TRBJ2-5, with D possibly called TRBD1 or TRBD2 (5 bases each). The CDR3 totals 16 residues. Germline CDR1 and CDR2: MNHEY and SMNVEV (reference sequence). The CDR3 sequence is CASSPRTPSTRRPANF. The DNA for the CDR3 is TGTGCCAGCAGTCCCCGGACACCTAGCACCCGACGTCCCGCGAACTTC.